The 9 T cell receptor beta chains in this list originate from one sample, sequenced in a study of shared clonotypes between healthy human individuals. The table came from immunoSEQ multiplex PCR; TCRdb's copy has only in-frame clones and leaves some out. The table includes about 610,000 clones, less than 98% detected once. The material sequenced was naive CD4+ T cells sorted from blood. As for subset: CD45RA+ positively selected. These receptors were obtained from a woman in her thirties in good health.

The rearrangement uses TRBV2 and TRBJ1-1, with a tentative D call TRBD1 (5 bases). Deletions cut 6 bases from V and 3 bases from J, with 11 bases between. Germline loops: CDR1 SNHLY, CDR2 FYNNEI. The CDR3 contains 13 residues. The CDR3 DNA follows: TGTGCCAGCAGAGTTACGGGGGACACTGAAGCTTTCTTT. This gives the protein CASRVTGDTEAFF.

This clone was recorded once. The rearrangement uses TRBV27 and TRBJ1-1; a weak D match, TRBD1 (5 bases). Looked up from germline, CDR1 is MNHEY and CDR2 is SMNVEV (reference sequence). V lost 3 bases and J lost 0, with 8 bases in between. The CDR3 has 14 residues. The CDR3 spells CASSFDRLNTEAFF. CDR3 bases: TGTGCCAGCAGTTTTGACAGATTGAACACTGAAGCTTTCTTT.

The CDR3 DNA is TGTGCCAGCAGTGCGACAGGGAGCACTGAAGCTTTCTTT. Translating gives CASSATGSTEAFF. This chain joins TRBV6-1 and TRBJ1-1; TRBD1 agrees at 7 bases. Per germline, CDR1 MNHNS and CDR2 SASEGT. The CDR3 loop spans 13 amino acids. V shed 4 bases, J shed 4 bases, and the junction held 3 bases outside the gene matches.

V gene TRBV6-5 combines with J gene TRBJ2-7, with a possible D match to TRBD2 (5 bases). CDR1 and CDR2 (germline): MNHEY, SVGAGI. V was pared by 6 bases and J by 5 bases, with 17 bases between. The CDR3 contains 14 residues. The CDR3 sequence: CASSPPRSGNEQYF. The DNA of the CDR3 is TGTGCCAGCAGCCCCCCGCGGTCCGGGAACGAGCAGTACTTC.

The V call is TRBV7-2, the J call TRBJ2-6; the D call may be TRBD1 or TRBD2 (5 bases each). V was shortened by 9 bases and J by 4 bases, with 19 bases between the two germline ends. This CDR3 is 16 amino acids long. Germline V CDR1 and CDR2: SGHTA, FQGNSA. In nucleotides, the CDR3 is TGTGCCAGTACTCAATCTGCAGGGACCGGGGCCAACGTCCTGACTTTC. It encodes CASTQSAGTGANVLTF.

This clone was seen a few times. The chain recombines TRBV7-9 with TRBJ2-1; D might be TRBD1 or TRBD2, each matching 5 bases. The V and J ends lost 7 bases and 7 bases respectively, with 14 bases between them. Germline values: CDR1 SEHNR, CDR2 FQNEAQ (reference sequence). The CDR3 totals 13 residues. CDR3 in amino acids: CASNEGRLNEQFF. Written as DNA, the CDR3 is TGTGCCAGCAACGAGGGACGGCTAAATGAGCAGTTCTTC.

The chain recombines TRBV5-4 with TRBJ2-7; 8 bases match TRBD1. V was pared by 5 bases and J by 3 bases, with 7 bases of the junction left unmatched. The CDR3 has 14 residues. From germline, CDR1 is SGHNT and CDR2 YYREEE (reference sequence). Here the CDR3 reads CASSSGQELYEQYF. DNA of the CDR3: TGTGCCAGCAGTTCGGGACAGGAGCTCTACGAGCAGTACTTC.

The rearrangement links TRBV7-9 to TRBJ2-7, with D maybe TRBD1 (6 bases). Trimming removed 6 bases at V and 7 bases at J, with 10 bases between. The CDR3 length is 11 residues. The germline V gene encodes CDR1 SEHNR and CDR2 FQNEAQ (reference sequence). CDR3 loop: CASSWGLEQYF. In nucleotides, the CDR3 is TGTGCCAGCAGTTGGGGGCTTGAGCAGTACTTC.

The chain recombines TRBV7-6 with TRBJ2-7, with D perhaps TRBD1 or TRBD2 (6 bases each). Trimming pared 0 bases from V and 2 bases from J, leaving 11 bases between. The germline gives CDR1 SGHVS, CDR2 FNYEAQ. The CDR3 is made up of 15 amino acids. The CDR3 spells CASSLAGGDTYEQYF. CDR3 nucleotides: TGTGCCAGCAGCTTAGCAGGAGGGGACACCTACGAGCAGTACTTC.